The 23 T cell receptor beta chains below all came from one sample that was sequenced in a study of blood T cell repertoires in COVID-19 (dated by TCRdb to the early 2020s). Library construction relied on the immunoSEQ multiplex PCR assay. The source is immuneACCESS, and TCRdb retained only in-frame sequences with V and J called. Part of the clones is not carried over; for the studies checked, unresolved V genes explain less than half of this, and the remainder is unexplained. This sample holds some 230,000 clones; 80% to 90% were observed only once. Over 2.5% of the sample rests with the top ten. Sequenced sample: peripheral blood. Receptor source: a man aged 45-60 years who had recovered from COVID-19.

The chain combines TRBV7-7 with TRBJ2-3; TRBD1 agrees at 9 bases. Germline assignment: CDR1 SSHAT and CDR2 FNYEAQ (reference sequence). Trimming removed 2 bases from V and 3 bases from J; junction bases left unmatched: 6. The CDR3 spans 16 residues. The CDR3 DNA reads TGTGCCAGCAGCTTATCTCGGGACAGGGAGACAGATACGCAGTATTTT. Protein product: CASSLSRDRETDTQYF. The complete variable domain, with remaining parts taken from reference TRBV7-7 and TRBJ2-3, reads GAGVSQSPRYKVTKRGQDVTLRCDPISSHATLYWYQQALGQGPEFLTYFNYEAQPDKSGLPSDRFSAERPEGSISTLTIQRTEQRDSAMYRCASSLSRDRETDTQYFGPGTRLTVL.

V is TRBV4-2 and J is TRBJ2-1; 9 bases align to TRBD2. Unmatched junction bases numbered 7, after V lost 1 base and J lost 9 bases. Germline CDR1 is LGHNA and CDR2 is YNFKEQ. The CDR3 totals 15 residues. The CDR3 region is CASSQAGGRAGEQFF. The CDR3, as DNA: TGTGCCAGCAGCCAAGCTGGCGGGAGGGCCGGTGAGCAGTTCTTC.

The chain recombines TRBV7-2 with TRBJ2-1; 9 bases are shared with TRBD2. The CDR3 has 15 residues. Trimming cost V 5 bases and J 6 bases; bases outside gene matches: 8. Germline-derived CDR1 and CDR2 are SGHTA and FQGNSA. Here the CDR3 reads CASSPTGLASNEQFF. As DNA, the CDR3 is TGTGCCAGCAGCCCGACGGGACTAGCCTCCAATGAGCAGTTCTTC.

The chain recombines TRBV5-5 with TRBJ2-5, with TRBD1 matching over 11 bases. CDR1 and CDR2 from the germline V gene are SGHKS and YYEKEE (reference sequence). V was clipped by 4 bases and J by 5 bases; unmatched bases: 10. The CDR3 consists of 16 residues. CDR3: CASSGSGTGGLETQYF. The CDR3 region has the DNA TGTGCCAGCAGCGGGTCCGGGACAGGGGGTTTGGAGACCCAGTACTTC.

This chain joins TRBV21-1 and TRBJ1-5; the D call of TRBD1 is as the table states it, not checked on the DNA. TRBV21-1 is termed a pseudogene. The CDR3 is 14 amino acids. This chain's CDR3 is CASSNGDTQGPQHF. The CDR3 coding sequence is TGTGCCAGCAGCAATGGGGACACCCAGGGACCCCAGCATTTT.

The V call is TRBV30, the J call TRBJ2-7, with 9 bases aligning to TRBD2. CDR3 length equals 15 residues. Per the germline V gene, CDR1 is GTSNPN and CDR2 is SVGIG (reference sequence). Trimming took 1 base from V and 0 from J; bases not matched to a gene: 4. The CDR3 here is CAWSASGIVSYEQYF. CDR3 DNA sequence: TGTGCCTGGAGTGCTAGCGGGATCGTCTCCTACGAGCAGTACTTC.

The V gene is TRBV7-8, the J gene TRBJ2-2; the D is unclear. Germline V gene sequence: CDR1 SGHVS, CDR2 FQNEAQ. The length of the CDR3 is 15 residues. The germline V and J ends were trimmed by 1 base and 0 bases, with 6 bases remaining between them. The CDR3 loop reads CASSLGVANTGELFF. The CDR3 DNA sequence: TGTGCCAGCAGCTTAGGAGTCGCGAACACCGGGGAGCTGTTTTTT.

V and J are TRBV5-1 and TRBJ2-5, with D perhaps matching TRBD2 (5 bases). The germline gives CDR1 SGHRS, CDR2 YFSETQ. This CDR3 is built from 16 residues. V was cut by 0 bases and J by 4 bases, with 16 bases left in between. The CDR3 protein is CASSLGRTWPRETQYF. CDR3 DNA: TGCGCCAGCAGCTTGGGGAGGACTTGGCCCCGAGAGACCCAGTACTTC.

The chain combines TRBV5-1 with TRBJ2-5, with TRBD2 matching 12 bases. CDR1 is SGHRS, CDR2 YFSETQ, per germline. V lost 5 bases to trimming and J lost 5 bases; unmatched junction nucleotides: 10. The CDR3 spans 16 residues. CDR3 residues: CASSRLAGGGAETQYF. In DNA form, the CDR3 reads TGCGCCAGCAGTAGGCTAGCGGGAGGGGGGGCTGAGACCCAGTACTTC.

The V gene is TRBV29-1, the J gene TRBJ2-7; 7 bases agree with TRBD2. Germline CDR1 reads SQVTM; CDR2 reads ANQGSEA. V dropped 5 bases and J dropped 2; count of bases not matched to a gene: 12. The CDR3 runs 15 residues. CDR3 nucleotides: TGCAGCGTTTTTTCGGATGGGACTAACGCCTACGAGCAGTACTTC. Translated: CSVFSDGTNAYEQYF.

The chain couples TRBV18 to TRBJ2-7, with a weak D call TRBD1 (7 bases). The length of the CDR3 is 14 residues. The V gene lost 4 bases and the J gene lost 4 bases, with 14 bases spanning the gap. Germline loops: CDR1 KGHSH, CDR2 LQKENI. The CDR3 region is CASSRRDSQYEQYF. In DNA form, the CDR3 reads TGTGCCAGCTCACGGAGGGACAGCCAGTACGAGCAGTACTTC.

In its sample, this clone was seen once. The V call is TRBV28, the J call TRBJ1-3; 11 bases agree with TRBD1. From germline, CDR1 is MDHEN and CDR2 SYDVKM. Trimming at V came to 3 bases and at J to 4 bases, leaving 11 bases not matched to a gene. The CDR3 is 18 amino acids. CDR3 amino acids: CASSFTGQGALRGNTIYF. The DNA for the CDR3 is TGTGCCAGCAGTTTTACCGGACAGGGGGCTCTGAGGGGAAACACCATATATTTT.

The rearrangement links TRBV28 to TRBJ1-6; 10 bases align to TRBD1. After removal of 6 bases from V and 8 bases from J, the junction contained 10 bases not matched to a gene. Germline values: CDR1 MDHEN, CDR2 SYDVKM. The CDR3 is 16 amino acids. The CDR3 DNA reads TGTGCCAGCAGAGTTTTAGGGACAGGGGTCCATTCACCCCTCCACTTT. Translated, it gives CASRVLGTGVHSPLHF.

This sequence joins TRBV5-6 and TRBJ1-1; a possible D gene is TRBD1 (5 bases). There are 14 residues in the CDR3. V shed 2 bases and J shed 8 bases, with 16 bases lying between them. Germline-derived CDR1 and CDR2 are SGHDT and YYEEEE. The CDR3 DNA is TGTGCCAGCAGCTTCCGGATAGGGGCTGGGGAAGCTTTCTTT. Its translation is CASSFRIGAGEAFF.

This chain joins TRBV6-2 or TRBV6-3 and TRBJ2-7, with D maybe TRBD2 (6 bases). This CDR3 comprises 12 residues. Trimming pared 6 bases from V and 4 bases from J, leaving 10 bases between. In germline, CDR1 is MNHEY, CDR2 SVGEGT. The CDR3 protein is CASSDSGYEQYF. CDR3 nucleotides: TGTGCCAGCAGCGATAGCGGATACGAGCAGTACTTC.

The V call is TRBV14, the J call TRBJ2-1; 9 bases agree with TRBD2. The germline V gene has CDR1 SGHDN and CDR2 FVKESK. With V trimmed by 3 bases and J by 2 bases, 5 bases remained unmatched. The CDR3 length is 16 residues. CDR3 DNA sequence: TGTGCCAGCAGCCAGCGGGAGGGCCTCACCTACAATGAGCAGTTCTTC. It codes for CASSQREGLTYNEQFF.

The chain joins TRBV28 to TRBJ2-5, with TRBD1 matching 7 bases. The CDR3 covers 13 residues. V lost 6 bases to trimming and J lost 2 bases; unmatched junction nucleotides: 3. Looked up from germline, CDR1 is MDHEN and CDR2 is SYDVKM. The CDR3 is CASRRDSQETQYF. In DNA, the CDR3 is TGTGCCAGCAGACGGGACAGTCAAGAGACCCAGTACTTC. Together with reference TRBV28 and TRBJ2-5, the CDR3 gives the full variable domain: DVKVTQSSRYLVKRTGEKVFLECVQDMDHENMFWYRQDPGLGLRLIYFSYDVKMKEKGDIPEGYSVSREKKERFSLILESASTNQTSMYLCASRRDSQETQYFGPGTRLLVL.

The CDR3 sequence: CASRTGLRKNIQYF. The CDR3 coding sequence is TGTGCCAGCAGAACGGGACTCCGTAAAAACATTCAGTACTTC. The genes are TRBV6-5 and TRBJ2-4; tentatively, D is TRBD2 (6 bases). The CDR3 sequence is 14 residues long. V was clipped by 6 bases and J by 4 bases, with 13 bases between them. Germline-derived CDR1 and CDR2 are MNHEY and SVGAGI.

The CDR3 spells CAWGPYRAYNEQFF. The CDR3 nucleotides read TGTGCCTGGGGGCCTTATCGGGCCTACAATGAGCAGTTCTTC. The V call is TRBV30, the J call TRBJ2-1; D gene unclear. The CDR3 runs 14 residues. Trimming left V 5 bases short and J 2 bases short, with 13 bases between. Germline values: CDR1 GTSNPN, CDR2 SVGIG (reference sequence). The variable domain in full, with the rest retrieved from reference TRBV30 and TRBJ2-1, is SQTIHQWPATLVQPVGSPLSLECTVEGTSNPNLYWYRQAAGRGLQLLFYSVGIGQISSEVPQNLSASRPQDRQFILSSKKLLLSDSGFYLCAWGPYRAYNEQFFGPGTRLTVL.

This sequence joins TRBV10-3 and TRBJ2-1; 8 bases map to TRBD2. The CDR3 totals 14 residues. Germline V gene data show CDR1 as ENHRY and CDR2 as SYGVKD. J lost 3 bases, V lost 8 bases, and 6 bases had no gene match. The CDR3 region has the DNA TGTGCCATCGGATCCGCGGGAGGCTACAATGAGCAGTTCTTC. It is translated as CAIGSAGGYNEQFF.

The CDR3 nucleotides read TGTGCCAGCAGCCAAAGGGGGAGAAGAGAGACCCAGTACTTC. Amino acid sequence: CASSQRGRRETQYF. The chain couples TRBV3-1 (or the pseudogene TRBV3-2) to TRBJ2-5, with D maybe TRBD1 (6 bases). The CDR3 loop spans 14 amino acids. Per the germline V gene, CDR1 is LGHDT and CDR2 is YNNKEL (reference sequence). V shed 2 bases and J shed 4 bases, with 11 bases lying between them.

V is TRBV27 and J is TRBJ1-5; D might be TRBD1 (5 bases). The CDR3 loop spans 14 amino acids. Germline V gene sequence: CDR1 MNHEY, CDR2 SMNVEV (reference sequence). Trimming removed 6 bases at V and 4 bases at J, with 13 bases between. In nucleotides, the CDR3 is TGTGCCAGCAGCAGATCCGACAGAAATCAGCCCCAGCATTTT. Translated, it gives CASSRSDRNQPQHF.

The genes are TRBV27 and TRBJ1-6; TRBD1 is a possible D gene (6 bases). The CDR3 extends over 17 amino acids. Germline-derived CDR1 and CDR2 are MNHEY and SMNVEV (reference sequence). Trimming pared 5 bases from V and 4 bases from J, leaving 18 bases between. For the CDR3, the DNA is TGTGCCAGCAGTGCCGTTTCGACAGGACAGTATAATTCACCCCTCCACTTT. Translation: CASSAVSTGQYNSPLHF.